This T cell receptor beta chain was obtained from a study of T-cell reconstitution after alpha-beta-depleted transplantation in children. Germline CDR1 reads MDHEN; CDR2 reads SYDVKM. The CDR3 is 17 residues long. Trimming at V came to 7 bases and at J to 3 bases, leaving 11 bases not matched to a gene. For TCRbeta, the library was prepared with unique molecular identifiers. Each CDR3 protein gets one entry after TCRdb re-called the PCR reads with MiXCR. The sample carries 300,000 to 400,000 distinct CDR3 sequences, 10% to 15% recorded once. Sequenced here: PBMCs, sampled from the stem cell graft. The TCR was taken from a human donor who donated a stem cell graft to a child with Fanconi anemia. This sequence joins TRBV28 and TRBJ2-4; 11 bases are a match to TRBD1. The CDR3 loop reads CASKGQGETRVKNIQYF. The CDR3 DNA follows: TGTGCCAGCAAGGGACAGGGGGAAACACGAGTCAAAAACATTCAGTACTTC.